This TCR beta chain was observed in a study of CD8+ T cells in alopecia areata. Study details: Treated patients received severity scores based on the percentage of scalp area affected.

As concerns this clone: Antigen: not known. Other DNA variants within this sample encode the same CDR3.

The treatment was: oral pan-JAK inhibitor, 5-10 mg twice daily. This CDR3 comprises 15 residues. Germline CDR1 reads MRHNA; CDR2 reads SNTAGT. J was trimmed by 2 bases and V by 2 bases; bases with no gene match: 0. Extraction and reverse transcription of RNA yielded cDNA as the sequencing template. TCRdb keeps only in-frame clones here, not all; method: immunoSEQ multiplex PCR. The sample carries roughly 150,000 clones, about 51% recorded once. Study-level findings and limits: Scalp clonality decreased significantly with tofacitinib, and so did expanded CD8+ clones among the top 100.

Sequenced material: CD8+ T cells sorted from blood, taken at week 4, from a patient treated with tofacitinib. The chain links TRBV6-4 to TRBJ2-1; 10 bases agree with TRBD2. This clonotype originated in a human donor with alopecia areata. The CDR3 here is CASSDSGGAYNEQFF. CDR3 DNA sequence: TGTGCCAGCAGTGACAGCGGGGGGGCCTACAATGAGCAGTTCTTC.